These 8 T cell receptor beta chains share one sample of origin, sequenced in a study of shared clonotypes between healthy human individuals. The repertoire was sequenced with immunoSEQ multiplex PCR; TCRdb's copy has only in-frame clones and lacks some. Among about 2.4 million clones listed, roughly nine tenths were seen once. The sequenced sample was naive CD4+ T cells sorted from blood. Subset given: CD45RA+ positively selected. Receptors originate from a young man in good health.

This chain links TRBV2 with TRBJ1-2, with 7 bases matching TRBD1. CDR1 SNHLY and CDR2 FYNNEI come from the germline V gene. With 7 bases clipped from V and 7 bases from J, the junction kept 9 bases outside the gene matches. The CDR3 totals 13 residues. The CDR3 DNA is TGTGCCAGCACCATGACAGGGCTCGGTGGCTACACCTTC. Translation gives CASTMTGLGGYTF.

The chain recombines TRBV19 with TRBJ2-5; 10 bases agree with TRBD2. This CDR3 comprises 15 residues. Germline values: CDR1 LNHDA, CDR2 SQIVND (reference sequence). J was trimmed by 5 bases and V by 5 bases; bases with no gene match: 8. This CDR3 reads CASSRTSGGRETQYF. CDR3 in DNA: TGTGCCAGTAGTCGGACTAGCGGAGGGAGGGAGACCCAGTACTTC.

The chain recombines TRBV23-1 with TRBJ2-7; 9 nucleotides line up with TRBD1. TRBV23-1 is designated an ORF whose function remains uncertain. Trimming cost V 7 bases and J 5 bases; bases outside gene matches: 12. This CDR3 has 15 amino acids. This CDR3 is CASTRPGTGHHEQYF. The CDR3 region has the DNA TGCGCCAGCACAAGACCCGGGACAGGGCACCACGAGCAGTACTTC.

In nucleotides, the CDR3 is TGTGCCAGCAGTCGAGATGACAGGGGCCCTTTCAATGAGCAGTTCTTC. Translating it yields CASSRDDRGPFNEQFF. The chain links TRBV28 to TRBJ2-1, with 8 nucleotides matching TRBD1. Germline CDR1 MDHEN, CDR2 SYDVKM. V shed 5 bases and J 6 bases; nucleotides not matched to a gene: 12. The CDR3 contains 16 residues.

The J gene is TRBJ1-5, the V gene TRBV7-8, with D possibly being TRBD1 (6 bases). There are 17 residues in the CDR3. Trimming left V 1 base short and J 4 bases short, with 17 bases between. CDR1 is SGHVS and CDR2 is FQNEAQ in the germline V gene. The CDR3 coding sequence is TGTGCCAGCAGCTTAGTTTCGGGGGGCTCTTGGAATCAGCCCCAGCATTTT. This codes for CASSLVSGGSWNQPQHF.

V and J are TRBV29-1 and TRBJ1-1; D might be TRBD1 (5 bases). The germline V gene has CDR1 SQVTM and CDR2 ANQGSEA. V was trimmed by 6 bases and J by 0 bases, leaving 14 bases between them. This CDR3 spans 14 amino acids. CDR3 amino acids: CSVAGRLMNTEAFF. DNA for the CDR3: TGCAGCGTCGCGGGACGACTTATGAACACTGAAGCTTTCTTT.

This chain connects TRBV12-5 to TRBJ2-7; D not certain. Germline CDR1 reads LGHNT; CDR2 reads FRNRAP. The V end lost 4 bases, the J end lost 4 bases, and 8 bases lay between the germline ends. The CDR3 length is 12 residues. The DNA for the CDR3 is TGTGCTAGTGGTTACAATTCATACGAGCAGTACTTC. Amino acid sequence: CASGYNSYEQYF. Drawing the rest from reference TRBV12-5 and TRBJ2-7, the complete variable domain is DARVTQTPRHKVTEMGQEVTMRCQPILGHNTVFWYRQTMMQGLELLAYFRNRAPLDDSGMPKDRFSAEMPDATLATLKIQPSEPRDSAVYFCASGYNSYEQYFGPGTRLTVT.

This clone was counted once. The identical CDR3 is also encoded by other nucleotide sequences in the sample. The V call is TRBV30, the J call TRBJ1-2; D not resolved. CDR3 size: 13 residues. Germline-derived CDR1 and CDR2 are GTSNPN and SVGIG (reference sequence). With 0 bases removed from V and 3 bases from J, the gap between germline ends came to 8 bases. The CDR3 here is CAWSVSRHYGYTF. CDR3 coding DNA: TGTGCCTGGAGTGTCAGCAGACACTATGGCTACACCTTC.